These 8 T cell receptor beta chains originate from one sample sequenced in a study of cytomegalovirus exposure and HLA in healthy donors. The PCR was carried out with 60 Vbeta primers and 13 Jbeta primers. The protocol was immunoSEQ multiplex PCR, while the TCRdb copy is restricted to in-frame clones and leaves out a portion. The sample holds around 140,000 clones; 77% are singletons and the top ten take 4.2%. Sequences were obtained from PBMCs. The receptors were sampled from a male donor in good health and CMV-seropositive.

This clone was counted only a few times. The chain has TRBV9 and TRBJ2-1; TRBD2 agrees at 8 bases. The J segment lost 6 bases and the V segment lost 2 bases, leaving 4 bases of the junction unmatched. Germline CDR1 SGDLS, CDR2 YYNGEE. The CDR3 has 14 amino acids. The CDR3 coding sequence is TGTGCCAGCAGCGTCGCGGGAGGATTCAATGAGCAGTTCTTC. Amino acids: CASSVAGGFNEQFF. Using reference TRBV9 and TRBJ2-1 for the parts outside the CDR3, the full variable domain is DSGVTQTPKHLITATGQRVTLRCSPRSGDLSVYWYQQSLDQGLQFLIQYYNGEERAKGNILERFSAQQFPDLHSELNLSSLELGDSALYFCASSVAGGFNEQFFGPGTRLTVL.

The CDR3 loop is CASSIDDRGGEQYF. Written as DNA, the CDR3 is TGTGCCAGTAGTATAGACGACAGGGGCGGCGAGCAGTACTTC. V and J are TRBV19 and TRBJ2-7; TRBD1 matches 8 bases. Germline V gene sequence: CDR1 LNHDA, CDR2 SQIVND (reference sequence). This CDR3 spans 14 amino acids. After removal of 0 bases from V and 6 bases from J, the junction contained 4 bases not matched to a gene.

This clone has only one observation. V is TRBV5-1 and J is TRBJ1-1; D unclear. Trimming cost V 4 bases and J 5 bases, with 15 bases left between them. The CDR3 is made up of 14 amino acids. Germline CDR1 and CDR2: SGHRS and YFSETQ. The DNA for the CDR3 is TGCGCCAGCAGCCCCTGGGGAGGGATGACTGAAGCTTTCTTT. Encoded protein: CASSPWGGMTEAFF.

This sequence joins TRBV19 and TRBJ1-1; D is ambiguous. Trimming left V 0 bases short and J 6 bases short, with 11 bases between. The length of the CDR3 is 14 residues. Germline CDR1 and CDR2: LNHDA and SQIVND (reference sequence). The CDR3 is CASSIEARLSEAFF. The CDR3, as DNA: TGTGCCAGTAGTATAGAGGCTAGGCTGTCTGAAGCTTTCTTT.

This clone came up once. This chain links TRBV6-5 with TRBJ1-5; 7 nucleotides line up with TRBD1. This CDR3 is built from 14 residues. V lost 6 bases, J lost 4 bases, and 6 bases stayed unmatched. Germline assignment: CDR1 MNHEY and CDR2 SVGAGI. DNA of the CDR3: TGTGCCAGCAGCCACAGGGACAGTAATCAGCCCCAGCATTTT. Protein product: CASSHRDSNQPQHF.

Only one count was recorded for this clone. The chain couples TRBV6-1 to TRBJ1-3; D gene ambiguous. This CDR3 region has 15 residues. Between the trimmed V and J ends, which lost 6 bases and 0 bases, there was a span of 12 bases. Per the germline V gene, CDR1 is MNHNS and CDR2 is SASEGT. This CDR3 reads CASRDRGSSGNTIYF. The CDR3 bases are TGTGCCAGCAGGGATCGAGGGTCCTCTGGAAACACCATATATTTT.

Concerning this clone itself: An end of the junction does not agree with germline; a read error may underlie this. The rearrangement links TRBV7-9 to TRBJ1-5; D is undetermined. The CDR3 consists of 12 residues. CDR1 and CDR2 from the germline V gene are SEHNR and FQNEAQ (reference sequence). CDR3 DNA sequence: TGTTCCAGCAGCTTCGGGGAGGGACCCCAGCATTTT. Its protein product is CSSSFGEGPQHF.

In its sample, this clone was seen a few times. The chain is built from TRBV2 and TRBJ1-2; TRBD1 matches 7 bases. Germline CDR1 reads SNHLY; CDR2 reads FYNNEI. This CDR3 comprises 13 residues. V lost 6 bases to trimming and J lost 8 bases; unmatched junction nucleotides: 9. For the CDR3, the DNA is TGTGCCAGCAGGGTACAGGGGACGGAAGGCTACACCTTC. Translated, it gives CASRVQGTEGYTF.